These 4 T cell receptor beta chains were all obtained from the same sample, sequenced in a study of T cells in women clearing cervical HPV infection. Here immunoSEQ multiplex PCR was the method, and the copy in TCRdb shows in-frame clones only, minus some. The sample has roughly 24,000 clones. The specimen sequenced was blood buffy coat. The receptor source for this set is a woman between 18 and 70 years old with a cervical HPV16 infection that either progressed to CIN3+ or cleared (not recorded which).

With respect to this clone: From the germline J gene comes the end of the CDR3, since the read stops 3 residues before it. The chain couples TRBV7-9 to TRBJ1-2, with D hard to call. The CDR3 spans 14 residues. Germline assignment: CDR1 SEHNR and CDR2 FQNEAQ (reference sequence). The CDR3 reads CASSSQPAAYDYTF. The sequenced CDR3 bases are TGTGCCAGCAGCTCGCAGCCGGCGGCCTACGAC. The full variable domain, its missing parts supplied by reference TRBV7-9 and TRBJ1-2, is DTGVSQNPRHKITKRGQNVTFRCDPISEHNRLYWYRQTLGQGPEFLTYFQNEAQLEKSRLLSDRFSAERPKGSFSTLEIQRTEQGDSAMYLCASSSQPAAYDYTFGSGTRLTVV.

As to this clone: The read finishes 3 residues shy of the CDR3 end, and the germline J gene is used to complete it. The chain joins TRBV6-2 or TRBV6-3 to TRBJ1-5; D is ambiguous. This CDR3 is 15 amino acids long. Germline V CDR1 and CDR2: MNHEY, SVGEGT. The V gene lost 5 bases and the J gene lost 3 bases, with 14 bases spanning the gap. Here the CDR3 reads CASSRKGLNNQPQHF. The DNA read from the CDR3 is TGTGCCAGCAGTCGTAAGGGCCTTAACAATCAGCCC.

A word on this clone: From the germline J gene comes the end of the CDR3, since the read stops 3 residues before it. The rearrangement joins TRBV11-3 to TRBJ2-3; D is possibly TRBD2 (6 bases). V lost 3 bases and J lost 1, with 8 bases in between. From germline, CDR1 is SGHNT and CDR2 YENEEA. This CDR3 is 14 amino acids long. CDR3 DNA, as far as it was read: TGTGCCAGCAGCTTTAGCGGAGGCACAGATACG. Residues: CASSFSGGTDT. The full CDR3 sequence reads CASSFSGGTDTQYF.

About this clone itself: Coverage ceases 3 residues before the CDR3 finishes, and the germline J gene fills in the end. The genes are TRBV6-1 and TRBJ2-3; D perhaps matches TRBD2 (6 bases). The CDR3 runs 13 residues. Trimming shortened V by 3 bases and J by 7 bases, and 11 bases separated the two germline ends. Per germline, CDR1 MNHNS and CDR2 SASEGT. The DNA read from the CDR3 is TGTGCCAGCAGTGAGCCGGGACTCAATACG. Its protein product is CASSEPGLNT. The CDR3 in its entirety is CASSEPGLNTQYF.